Sequencing of this T cell receptor (beta chain) was carried out in a study of T cells in Graves' hyperthyroidism and ophthalmopathy. Findings of the study overall: Also found in blood were most expanded thyroid clonotypes above 0.001.

Note on this clonotype: The antigen is unknown.

From germline, CDR1 is MNHEY and CDR2 SMNVEV (reference sequence). This CDR3 spans 15 amino acids. V was clipped by 5 bases and J by 0 bases, with 11 bases between them. It was RNA transcripts that yielded the amplified TCR beta CDR3 regions. A set of HTBI primers served as the primers for a first-round RT-PCR of the TCR CDR3. TCRdb used MiXCR to reprocess the multiplex PCR reads, holding one entry per CDR3 protein. The table includes 620,000 or so distinct CDR3 sequences, about 15% detected once. Each diagnosis was grounded in clinical symptoms, serum thyroxine and TRAb, thyroid ultrasound, and orbital computed tomography.

This clonotype originated in a woman aged 45 to 65 with Graves' ophthalmopathy. Sample: blood. J is TRBJ2-1 and V is TRBV27; the D is unclear. CDR3 sequence: CASSPLSDSYNEQFF. CDR3 DNA sequence: TGTGCCAGCAGTCCCTTATCTGACTCCTACAATGAGCAGTTCTTC.